The T cell receptor (beta chain) under discussion was sequenced for a study of identical twins. TCRdb used MiXCR to reprocess the 5' RACE reads, holding one entry per CDR3 protein. The sample records approximately 210,000 distinct CDR3 sequences, about 6.7% being singletons. This clonotype was recorded at least ten times. The antigen is unknown. Notes on the study in general: It was out-of-frame TCR alpha sharing in monozygotic twins that models underestimated.

CDR3 length equals 15 residues. The germline CDR1 and CDR2 sequences are SGHRS and YFSETQ. Between the trimmed V and J ends, which lost 0 bases and 2 bases, there was a span of 9 bases. This same sample was also taken into another study, of T cells expressing NK-cell markers. That source adds: These clonotypes also led the CD3+CD56-NKG2C+ fraction in four donors.

The material sequenced was CD8+ T cells sorted from blood. The genes are TRBV5-1 and TRBJ2-1; possible D gene TRBD2, 5 bases. This receptor was identified in a young woman in good health. For the CDR3, the DNA is TGCGCCAGCAGCTTGGCTCGGGGTCCCTACAATGAGCAGTTCTTC. Amino acids: CASSLARGPYNEQFF.